The 16 T cell receptor beta chains in this list originate from one sample, sequenced in a study of blood T cell repertoires in COVID-19 (dated by TCRdb to about 2020). The library relied on the immunoSEQ multiplex PCR assay. TCRdb obtained this table from immuneACCESS and retained in-frame rearrangements with V and J assigned. These tables miss some clones; where compared with another copy, unresolved V genes account for less than half of the shortfall, and the remainder is unexplained. The sample contains around 240,000 clones, around 87% of them found a single time. Of the sample, roughly 3% is held by the ten largest clones. The sequenced material came from peripheral blood. These receptor sequences come from a woman aged 30 to 39 who had recovered from COVID-19.

V usage is TRBV5-6 and J usage is TRBJ2-6; the D gene is possibly TRBD1 (6 bases). The CDR3 is 16 amino acids. Germline CDR1 is SGHDT and CDR2 is YYEEEE. V lost 4 bases and J 4 bases, leaving 15 bases between the germline ends. The CDR3 bases are TGTGCCAGCAGCAGTACAGGGCGAAGCGGGGCCAACGTCCTGACTTTC. Protein sequence: CASSSTGRSGANVLTF.

This sequence joins TRBV6-1 and TRBJ1-2; D perhaps matches TRBD1 (5 bases). The CDR3 has 14 residues. Trimming took 0 bases from V and 4 from J, leaving 9 bases between them. The V gene's germline CDR1 is MNHNS and CDR2 SASEGT. The CDR3 here is CASSEAGQGYGYTF. The CDR3 bases are TGTGCCAGCAGTGAAGCCGGGCAGGGCTATGGCTACACCTTC.

The rearrangement links TRBV15 to TRBJ1-5; TRBD1 aligns across 10 bases. V shed 5 bases, J shed 7 bases, and the junction held 8 bases outside the gene matches. The CDR3 is 15 amino acids. Germline loops: CDR1 LNHNV, CDR2 YYDKDF (reference sequence). For the CDR3, the DNA is TGTGCCACCAGCTCACGACAGGGGGCGAGGCAGCCCCAGCATTTT. Translating it yields CATSSRQGARQPQHF.

The V gene is TRBV19, the J gene TRBJ2-5; 7 bases are a match to TRBD2. This CDR3 contains 18 residues. Germline assignment: CDR1 LNHDA and CDR2 SQIVND (reference sequence). The J segment lost 4 bases and the V segment lost 5 bases, leaving 19 bases of the junction unmatched. The CDR3 protein is CASSVPFPGLGVGETQYF. In nucleotides, the CDR3 is TGTGCCAGTAGTGTCCCCTTCCCCGGACTAGGGGTGGGAGAGACCCAGTACTTC.

The rearrangement joins TRBV30 to TRBJ2-5; 14 bases agree with TRBD2. The CDR3 loop spans 19 amino acids. Germline CDR1 reads GTSNPN; CDR2 reads SVGIG (reference sequence). The trim removed 7 bases at V and 5 bases at J, leaving 21 bases unmatched. CDR3 bases: TGTGCCTTGACAGCCCATGGACCAGGGACTAGCGGGGGCCGGGAGACCCAGTACTTC. It codes for CALTAHGPGTSGGRETQYF.

The J gene is TRBJ2-3, the V gene TRBV5-4, with a possible D match to TRBD1 (6 bases). The V and J ends lost 6 bases and 4 bases respectively, with 15 bases between them. Germline-derived CDR1 and CDR2 are SGHNT and YYREEE (reference sequence). CDR3 size: 14 residues. DNA of the CDR3: TGTGCCAGCATCCGCAGGGGTGGGTCAGATACGCAGTATTTT. It specifies CASIRRGGSDTQYF.

In nucleotides, the CDR3 is TGTGCCAGTAGTATCTTTGGCGGAAATCCTAGCACAGATACGCAGTATTTT. Translating gives CASSIFGGNPSTDTQYF. This chain connects TRBV19 to TRBJ2-3; D gene unclear. The length of the CDR3 is 17 residues. The V end was cut by 3 bases, the J end by 0 bases, with 16 bases between. In germline, CDR1 is LNHDA, CDR2 SQIVND (reference sequence).

This clone was detected only once. This chain uses TRBV19 with TRBJ2-3; D is ambiguous. V dropped 3 bases and J dropped 8 bases, with 6 bases sitting between them. The germline V gene encodes CDR1 LNHDA and CDR2 SQIVND (reference sequence). This CDR3 spans 11 amino acids. CDR3 nucleotides: TGTGCCAGTAGTATTGGCGGTACGCAGTATTTT. Translation: CASSIGGTQYF.

V is TRBV6-5 and J is TRBJ1-1, with D perhaps TRBD1 (6 bases). The CDR3 is 16 residues long. V was trimmed by 0 bases and J by 5 bases, leaving 16 bases between them. Germline loops: CDR1 MNHEY, CDR2 SVGAGI. CDR3 loop: CASSYSMAGVGTEAFF. In DNA form, the CDR3 reads TGTGCCAGCAGTTACTCTATGGCAGGGGTTGGTACTGAAGCTTTCTTT.

This clone occurred once. The rearrangement uses TRBV5-6 and TRBJ2-3; TRBD1 agrees at 12 bases. The V gene end was trimmed by 9 bases and the J gene end by 5 bases; junction bases not matched to a gene: 7. Germline assignment: CDR1 SGHDT and CDR2 YYEEEE. The CDR3 runs to 14 residues. In DNA, the CDR3 is TGTGCCACCGGGACAGGGGGCGGGATAGATACGCAGTATTTT. This translates into CATGTGGGIDTQYF.

This sequence joins TRBV29-1 and TRBJ2-1; 9 bases agree with TRBD2. The CDR3 is made up of 13 amino acids. Germline V gives CDR1 SQVTM, CDR2 ANQGSEA. The ends lost 4 bases at V and 5 bases at J; junction bases unmatched: 3. The CDR3 region has the DNA TGCAGCGTTGGGGGACTAGCCCACAATGAGCAGTTCTTC. Translating gives CSVGGLAHNEQFF.

The chain links TRBV3-1 (or the pseudogene TRBV3-2) to TRBJ2-3, with D maybe TRBD1 (9 bases). The CDR3 is made up of 14 amino acids. V was pared by 9 bases and J by 3 bases, with 16 bases between. Germline V gene sequence: CDR1 LGHDT, CDR2 YNNKEL (reference sequence). CDR3 in amino acids: CASSGTGFTDTQYF. The CDR3 DNA is TGTGCCAGTAGCGGGACAGGGTTTACAGATACGCAGTATTTT.

The chain uses TRBV4-2 and TRBJ1-1, with D possibly being TRBD1 (6 bases). This CDR3 spans 17 amino acids. Trimming removed 0 bases from V and 5 bases from J, with 19 bases in between. Germline V gene lookup returns CDR1 LGHNA and CDR2 YNFKEQ. CDR3 DNA sequence: TGTGCCAGCAGCCAAGAGAGGGACACGCCCGTTCGGACTGAAGCTTTCTTT. Protein: CASSQERDTPVRTEAFF.

This chain uses TRBV7-9 with TRBJ2-3; D may be TRBD2 (5 bases). The germline V gene has CDR1 SEHNR and CDR2 FQNEAQ (reference sequence). Between the trimmed V and J ends, which lost 2 bases and 5 bases, there was a span of 14 bases. The CDR3 runs 15 residues. CDR3 nucleotides: TGTGCCAGCAGCTTAATGGGCCCCGAGGGAGATACGCAGTATTTT. This translates into CASSLMGPEGDTQYF.

The chain links TRBV4-3 to TRBJ1-2; D unclear. The V gene lost 3 bases and the J gene lost 0 bases, with 11 bases spanning the gap. Germline CDR1 is LGHNA and CDR2 is YSLEER. The CDR3 totals 15 residues. CDR3 residues: CASSHVGESNYGYTF. Written as DNA, the CDR3 is TGCGCCAGCAGCCATGTCGGGGAGTCTAACTATGGCTACACCTTC.

V and J are TRBV12-5 and TRBJ1-6, with TRBD1 as a possible D gene (6 bases). The germline V gene encodes CDR1 LGHNT and CDR2 FRNRAP. The CDR3 spans 15 residues. The germline V and J ends were trimmed by 2 bases and 7 bases, with 12 bases remaining between them. CDR3 amino acids: CASGLRTDRNSPLHF. The CDR3 DNA follows: TGTGCTAGTGGTTTGCGTACAGACAGGAATTCACCCCTCCACTTT.